These 14 T cell receptor beta chains came from one sample sequenced in a study of T cell clones after liver transplantation. Assay used: immunoSEQ multiplex PCR; TCRdb lists only in-frame clones, some missing. Of fewer than 20,000 clones in the sample, around 87% were seen once. This material consisted of CD8+ T cells from blood, taken almost 47 months after liver transplant. The receptors stem from a human patient who received a liver transplant. Some T cells may be supplied by the graft donor.

The CDR3 sequence is CASSQDWTSGYNEQFF. The DNA for the CDR3 is TGCGCCAGCAGCCAAGATTGGACTAGCGGCTACAATGAGCAGTTCTTC. This chain connects TRBV4-3 to TRBJ2-1; 10 bases are shared with TRBD2. This CDR3 contains 16 residues. Germline lookup yields CDR1 LGHNA and CDR2 YSLEER. Unmatched junction bases numbered 2, after V lost 0 bases and J lost 3 bases.

The CDR3 loop reads CASSSEESSYNEQFF. Written as DNA, the CDR3 is TGTGCCAGCAGCTCGGAGGAGAGCTCCTACAATGAGCAGTTCTTC. This sequence joins TRBV7-9 and TRBJ2-1; TRBD2 might be the D (5 bases). Trimming removed 4 bases at V and 0 bases at J, with 10 bases between. Germline V lookup: CDR1 SEHNR, CDR2 FQNEAQ (reference sequence). CDR3 length equals 15 residues.

This clone was counted once. This sequence joins TRBV4-3 and TRBJ2-1; D ambiguous. V gave up 1 base and J gave up 0 bases, with 13 bases separating them. The CDR3 is 17 amino acids. Germline values: CDR1 LGHNA, CDR2 YSLEER. CDR3 residues: CASSQGAGISSYNEQFF. The CDR3 bases are TGCGCCAGCAGCCAAGGGGCAGGCATAAGCTCCTACAATGAGCAGTTCTTC.

The chain carries TRBV4-3 and TRBJ2-2; maybe TRBD1 (6 bases). Trimming pared 4 bases from V and 4 bases from J, leaving 19 bases between. Germline assignment: CDR1 LGHNA and CDR2 YSLEER. The CDR3 extends over 17 amino acids. The CDR3 protein is CASSPQGIVGSTGELFF. The CDR3 nucleotides are TGCGCCAGCAGCCCTCAGGGGATTGTAGGGAGCACCGGGGAGCTGTTTTTT.

By share of the sample, this clone is medium-sized. This chain joins TRBV28 and TRBJ1-5, with D possibly matching TRBD1 (5 bases). V lost 2 bases and J 5 bases, leaving 10 bases between the germline ends. The CDR3 spans 14 residues. Germline V gene lookup returns CDR1 MDHEN and CDR2 SYDVKM. CDR3 sequence: CASSLSRGYQPQHF. The CDR3 nucleotides read TGTGCCAGCAGTTTAAGTCGGGGGTATCAGCCCCAGCATTTT.

The chain has TRBV28 and TRBJ2-4; the match to TRBD1 covers 12 bases. This CDR3 is built from 16 residues. The ends lost 0 bases at V and 4 bases at J; junction bases unmatched: 1. Germline values: CDR1 MDHEN, CDR2 SYDVKM. The CDR3 DNA reads as TGTGCCAGCAGTTTATGGGGACAGGGGGCAAAAAACATTCAGTACTTC. Protein: CASSLWGQGAKNIQYF.

The CDR3 reads CASEDRLTDTQYF. The CDR3 DNA reads as TGCGCCAGCGAGGACCGGCTCACAGATACGCAGTATTTT. The chain has TRBV10-2 and TRBJ2-3; D ambiguous. The CDR3 is 13 amino acids. V was clipped by 8 bases and J by 2 bases, with 11 bases between them. Germline CDR1 and CDR2: WSHSY and SAAADI.

The CDR3 protein is CASSFPTVEREGEKLFF. The CDR3 nucleotides are TGTGCCAGCAGCTTCCCAACGGTAGAGCGGGAGGGCGAAAAACTGTTTTTT. This chain connects TRBV7-2 to TRBJ1-4; D not resolved. Germline V gene data show CDR1 as SGHTA and CDR2 as FQGNSA. V dropped 3 bases and J dropped 8 bases, with 22 bases sitting between them. The CDR3 extends over 17 amino acids.

The gene calls are TRBV27 and TRBJ2-3, with unresolved D. Germline assignment: CDR1 MNHEY and CDR2 SMNVEV (reference sequence). The V gene lost 8 bases and the J gene lost 2 bases, with 5 bases spanning the gap. There are 11 residues in the CDR3. In DNA form, the CDR3 reads TGTGCCAGCGGTCCCACAGATACGCAGTATTTT. It translates to CASGPTDTQYF.

V and J are TRBV15 and TRBJ1-2; 7 nucleotides agree with TRBD1. This CDR3 region has 16 residues. In germline, CDR1 is LNHNV, CDR2 YYDKDF (reference sequence). Losses at the gene ends were 5 bases for V and 4 bases for J; bases not matched to a gene: 13. The CDR3 here is CATSGRHRTGGYGYTF. The DNA for the CDR3 is TGTGCCACCAGCGGCCGACACCGGACAGGTGGCTATGGCTACACCTTC.

J is TRBJ2-7 and V is TRBV7-6, with TRBD2 identical over 10 bases. V trimming: 2 bases; J trimming: 3 bases; junction bases outside the gene matches: 1. The CDR3 is 14 amino acids. Germline CDR1 and CDR2: SGHVS and FNYEAQ. CDR3 DNA: TGTGCCAGCAGCTTAAGGACTAGCGGCTACGAGCAGTACTTC. Amino acids: CASSLRTSGYEQYF.

This chain joins TRBV11-2 and TRBJ2-1, with 8 bases that match TRBD1. Unmatched junction bases numbered 4, after V lost 4 bases and J lost 2 bases. Germline CDR1 reads SGHAT; CDR2 reads FQNNGV. This CDR3 spans 15 amino acids. CDR3 protein: CASSSPGQAYNEQFF. For the CDR3, the DNA is TGTGCCAGCAGCTCCCCGGGACAGGCCTACAATGAGCAGTTCTTC. Full variable domain (rest looked up from reference TRBV11-2 and TRBJ2-1): EAGVAQSPRYKIIEKRQSVAFWCNPISGHATLYWYQQILGQGPKLLIQFQNNGVVDDSQLPKDRFSAERLKGVDSTLKIQPAKLEDSAVYLCASSSPGQAYNEQFFGPGTRLTVL.

The rearrangement links TRBV19 to TRBJ1-2; D is ambiguous. The CDR3 loop spans 11 amino acids. From germline, CDR1 is LNHDA and CDR2 SQIVND (reference sequence). Trimming shortened V by 9 bases and J by 0 bases, and 5 bases separated the two germline ends. CDR3: CASETNYGYTF. The DNA for the CDR3 is TGTGCCAGCGAGACTAACTATGGCTACACCTTC.

This clone was recorded once. This chain links TRBV2 with TRBJ1-5; D is possibly TRBD1 (5 bases). This CDR3 region has 16 residues. Germline loops: CDR1 SNHLY, CDR2 FYNNEI. The V gene lost 10 bases and the J gene lost 0 bases, with 19 bases spanning the gap. In nucleotides, the CDR3 is TGTGCCATCCAGGGACCGATGGGGGGTAGCAATCAGCCCCAGCATTTT. Encoded protein: CAIQGPMGGSNQPQHF.